This T cell receptor (beta chain) comes out of a study of tumor and adjacent non-tumor tissue in lung cancer. Turning to the study itself: Aged about 31 to 76 years, patients included nine to ten men and 5 women with stage I to III disease.

RNA was extracted from bulk tissue without any cell sorting. Distant lung tissue was collected more than 3 cm away from the tumor edge. Germline values: CDR1 SGHAT, CDR2 FQNNGV. The CDR3 length is 8 residues. Study results and caveats: Tumor tissue had significantly higher TCR diversity than normal lung. Shorter survival was associated with higher TCR diversity in tumors. Top 100 clones took a larger repertoire share in normal lung.

Worth noting for this clonotype: Its antigen remains unknown. The junction differs from germline at one of its ends, possibly a read error.

A modified ARM-PCR protocol with three rounds of nested PCR amplified TCRbeta. TCRdb fed the multiplex PCR reads into MiXCR, producing one record per CDR3 protein. This sample carries roughly 82,000 distinct CDR3 sequences, 75% to 85% of them seen once, and the ten largest clones take around a fifth. This sequence joins TRBV11-2 and TRBJ2-1; D not resolved. Material for sequencing was distant non-tumor lung tissue. The TCR sequence derives from a woman aged 45 to 65 with non-small cell lung cancer. In DNA, the CDR3 is TGCGCCGGCAGCTTTATTGATTTC. This encodes CAGSFIDF.